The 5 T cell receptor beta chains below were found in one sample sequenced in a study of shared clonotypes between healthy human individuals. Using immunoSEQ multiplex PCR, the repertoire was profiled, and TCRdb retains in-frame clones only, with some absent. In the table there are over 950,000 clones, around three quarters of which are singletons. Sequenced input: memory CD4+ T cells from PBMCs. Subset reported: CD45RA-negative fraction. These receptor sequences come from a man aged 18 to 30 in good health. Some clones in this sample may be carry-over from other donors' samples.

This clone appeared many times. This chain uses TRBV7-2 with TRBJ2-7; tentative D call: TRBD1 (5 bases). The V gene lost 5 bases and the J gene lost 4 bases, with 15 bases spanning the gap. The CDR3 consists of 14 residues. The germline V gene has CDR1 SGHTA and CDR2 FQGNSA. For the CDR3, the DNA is TGTGCCAGCAGCACCAGGGTAAATAAGTACGAGCAGTACTTC. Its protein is CASSTRVNKYEQYF.

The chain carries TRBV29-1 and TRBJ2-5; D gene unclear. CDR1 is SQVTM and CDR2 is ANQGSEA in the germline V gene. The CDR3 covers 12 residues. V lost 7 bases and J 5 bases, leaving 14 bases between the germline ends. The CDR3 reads CSAGPVGETQYF. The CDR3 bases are TGCAGCGCCGGTCCGGTGGGGGAGACCCAGTACTTC.

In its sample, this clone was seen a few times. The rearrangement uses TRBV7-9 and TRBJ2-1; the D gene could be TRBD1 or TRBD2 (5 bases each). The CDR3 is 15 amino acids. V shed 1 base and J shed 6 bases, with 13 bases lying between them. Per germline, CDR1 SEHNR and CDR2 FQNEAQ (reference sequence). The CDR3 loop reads CASSLEVGTLNEQFF. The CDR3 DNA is TGTGCCAGCAGCTTAGAGGTGGGGACCCTCAATGAGCAGTTCTTC.

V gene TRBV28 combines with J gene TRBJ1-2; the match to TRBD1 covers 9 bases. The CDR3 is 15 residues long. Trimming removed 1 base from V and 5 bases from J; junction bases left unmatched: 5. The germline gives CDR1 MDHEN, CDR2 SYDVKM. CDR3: CASSLSTGGGYGYTF. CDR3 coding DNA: TGTGCCAGCAGTTTATCCACAGGGGGCGGGTATGGCTACACCTTC.

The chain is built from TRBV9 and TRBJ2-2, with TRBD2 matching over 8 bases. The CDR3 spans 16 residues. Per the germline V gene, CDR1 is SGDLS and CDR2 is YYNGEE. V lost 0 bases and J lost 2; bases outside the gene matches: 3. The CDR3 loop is CASSVGLAGNTGELFF. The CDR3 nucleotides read TGTGCCAGCAGCGTAGGTCTAGCGGGCAACACCGGGGAGCTGTTTTTT. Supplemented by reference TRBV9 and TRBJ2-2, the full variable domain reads DSGVTQTPKHLITATGQRVTLRCSPRSGDLSVYWYQQSLDQGLQFLIQYYNGEERAKGNILERFSAQQFPDLHSELNLSSLELGDSALYFCASSVGLAGNTGELFFGEGSRLTVL.